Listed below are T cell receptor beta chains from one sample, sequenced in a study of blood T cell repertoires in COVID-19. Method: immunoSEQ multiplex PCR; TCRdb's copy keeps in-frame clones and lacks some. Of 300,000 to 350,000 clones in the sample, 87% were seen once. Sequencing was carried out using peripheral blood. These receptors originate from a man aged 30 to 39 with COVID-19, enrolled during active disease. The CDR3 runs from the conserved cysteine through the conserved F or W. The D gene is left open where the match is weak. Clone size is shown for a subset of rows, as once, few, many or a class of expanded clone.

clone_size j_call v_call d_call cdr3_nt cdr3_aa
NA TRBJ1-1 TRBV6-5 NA TGTGCCAGCATTCTAAACACTGAAGCTTTCTTT CASILNTEAFF
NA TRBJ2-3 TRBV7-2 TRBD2 TGTGCCAGCAGTCCGCGGAGGGGAGGGTGGAGCACAGATACGCAGTATTTT CASSPRRGGWSTDTQYF
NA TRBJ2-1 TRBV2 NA TGTGCCAGCAGTGTTTGGGGGCGAAACAATGAGCAGTTCTTC CASSVWGRNNEQFF
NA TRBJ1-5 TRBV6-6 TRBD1 TGTGCCGGCCGGGAGACAGGGGTCGACCAGCCCCAGCATTTT CAGRETGVDQPQHF
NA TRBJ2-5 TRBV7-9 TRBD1 TGTGCCAGCAGCCGATATGGGACAGGGGGAGAGACCCAGTACTTC CASSRYGTGGETQYF
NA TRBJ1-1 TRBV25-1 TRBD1 TGTGCCAGCAGTGAGGACAGGTGGGATGGCACTGAAGCTTTCTTT CASSEDRWDGTEAFF
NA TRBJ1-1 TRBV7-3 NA TGTGCCAGCAGCTTAAATACGAGGACTGAAGCTTTCTTT CASSLNTRTEAFF
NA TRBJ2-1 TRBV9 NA TGTGCCAGCAGCAAAGAGGACAGCTACCCCTACAATGAGCAGTTCTTC CASSKEDSYPYNEQFF
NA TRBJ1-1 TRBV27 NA TGTGCCAGCAGTCCTGGACAAGGATGGGTAACTGAAGCTTTCTTT CASSPGQGWVTEAFF
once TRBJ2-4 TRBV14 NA TGTGCCAGCAGCCAAGCCGGTACCAAGACTCCGTACTTC CASSQAGTKTPYF
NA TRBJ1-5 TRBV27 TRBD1 TGTGCCAGCAGCCCCATGCAGGGGGCGGTTCAGCCCCAGCATTTT CASSPMQGAVQPQHF
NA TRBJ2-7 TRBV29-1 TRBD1 TGCAGCGTGGGGGGACAGGGGGCCTGGGAGCAGTACTTC CSVGGQGAWEQYF
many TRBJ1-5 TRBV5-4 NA TGTGCCAGCAGCTTGGGGGGGCAGGGGAGTCAGCCCCAGCATTTT CASSLGGQGSQPQHF
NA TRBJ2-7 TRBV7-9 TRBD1 TGTGCCAGCAGCGCCCCGACAGGGACCGAGGACGAGCAGTACTTC CASSAPTGTEDEQYF
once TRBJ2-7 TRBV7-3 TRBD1 TGTGCCAGCAGCTCGACCGGGACAGGGCGGTTCTACGAGCAGTACTTC CASSSTGTGRFYEQYF
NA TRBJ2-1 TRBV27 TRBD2 TGTGCCAGCACCCTCGGGACTAGCGGGAGTAATGAGCAGTTCTTC CASTLGTSGSNEQFF
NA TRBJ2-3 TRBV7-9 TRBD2 TGTGCCAGCAGCTCCACCGGGGGGGGCAGGGGAGATACGCAGTATTTT CASSSTGGGRGDTQYF
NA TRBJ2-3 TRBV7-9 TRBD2 TGTGCCAGCAGCTTAAGACTAGCGGGAGCCTCTAGCACAGATACGCAGTATTTT CASSLRLAGASSTDTQYF
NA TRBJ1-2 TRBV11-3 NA TGTGCCAGCAGCTTATCCCAGGAGGATGGCTACACCTTC CASSLSQEDGYTF
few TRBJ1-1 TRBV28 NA TGTGCCAGCAATCCACCCAGTTACACTGAAGCTTTCTTT CASNPPSYTEAFF
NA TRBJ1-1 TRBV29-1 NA TGCAGCGCTTTAGACAGCATGAACACTGAAGCTTTCTTT CSALDSMNTEAFF
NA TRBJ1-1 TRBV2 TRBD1 TGTGCCAGCAGTGGACAGGGTTCGATAATGTCTGAAGCTTTCTTT CASSGQGSIMSEAFF
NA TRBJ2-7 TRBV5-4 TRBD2 TGTGCCAGCAGCTTGGTACCGGGAGGCGAGCAGTACTTC CASSLVPGGEQYF
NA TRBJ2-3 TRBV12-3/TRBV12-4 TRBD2 TGTGCCAGTCGTAGCGGGCTCACAGATACGCAGTATTTT CASRSGLTDTQYF
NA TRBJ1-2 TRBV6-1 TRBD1 TGTGCCAGCAGTGAGAGGGACAGGGGAATCCATGGCTACACCTTC CASSERDRGIHGYTF
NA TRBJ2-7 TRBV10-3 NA TGTGCCATCAGTGCGTCAGGCGGGCAGTACTTC CAISASGGQYF
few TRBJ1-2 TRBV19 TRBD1 TGTGCCAGTAGTCGAGACAGGGGGCAAGTTGGCGGCTACACCTTC CASSRDRGQVGGYTF
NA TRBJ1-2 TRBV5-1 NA TGCGCCAGCAGCTTGCGCGCAGGGAAGGATAACTATGGCTACACCTTC CASSLRAGKDNYGYTF
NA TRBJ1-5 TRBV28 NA TGTGCCAGCAGTTTAACTTCCCTCAGGGCCCCTCAGCCCCAGCATTTT CASSLTSLRAPQPQHF
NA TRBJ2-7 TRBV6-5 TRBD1 TGCGGGACAGGATCCTACGAGCAGTACTTC CGTGSYEQYF
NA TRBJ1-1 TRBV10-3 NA TGTGCCATCAGTGAGCCCGGGGGGCTGATGAACACTGAAGCTTTCTTT CAISEPGGLMNTEAFF
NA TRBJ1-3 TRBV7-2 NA TGTGCCAGCAGCTTGCAAACAGGGTTAGCATCTGGAAACACCATATATTTT CASSLQTGLASGNTIYF
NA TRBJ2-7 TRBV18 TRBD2 TGTGCCAGCTCACCAATCGGGACTAGCGGGAGAGGGTCCTACGAGCAGTACTTC CASSPIGTSGRGSYEQYF
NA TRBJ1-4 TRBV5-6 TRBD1 TGTGCCAGCCGTACCGGGACAGGGGGTCGGGGTGAAAAACTGTTTTTT CASRTGTGGRGEKLFF
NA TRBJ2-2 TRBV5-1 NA TGCGCCAGCAGTTTCGACACGAACACCGGGGAGCTGTTTTTT CASSFDTNTGELFF
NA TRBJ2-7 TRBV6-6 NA TGTGCCAGCAGGGAGGACGGGACAACCTACGAGCAGTACTTC CASREDGTTYEQYF
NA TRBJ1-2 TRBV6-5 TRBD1 TGTGCCAGCAGTCCAAACGGACAGGGAATATATGGCTACACCTTC CASSPNGQGIYGYTF
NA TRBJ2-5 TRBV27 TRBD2 TGTGCCAGCAGTTTATTGGCCCCAGCGGGGGGGAGGGAGACCCAGTACTTC CASSLLAPAGGRETQYF
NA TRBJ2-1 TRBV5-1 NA TGCGCCAGCAGCCTGGTTCCCCCAGGGACATTCTACAATGAGCAGTTCTTC CASSLVPPGTFYNEQFF
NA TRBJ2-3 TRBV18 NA TGTGCCAGCTCAAAGAGGGAGAGCACAGATACGCAGTATTTT CASSKRESTDTQYF